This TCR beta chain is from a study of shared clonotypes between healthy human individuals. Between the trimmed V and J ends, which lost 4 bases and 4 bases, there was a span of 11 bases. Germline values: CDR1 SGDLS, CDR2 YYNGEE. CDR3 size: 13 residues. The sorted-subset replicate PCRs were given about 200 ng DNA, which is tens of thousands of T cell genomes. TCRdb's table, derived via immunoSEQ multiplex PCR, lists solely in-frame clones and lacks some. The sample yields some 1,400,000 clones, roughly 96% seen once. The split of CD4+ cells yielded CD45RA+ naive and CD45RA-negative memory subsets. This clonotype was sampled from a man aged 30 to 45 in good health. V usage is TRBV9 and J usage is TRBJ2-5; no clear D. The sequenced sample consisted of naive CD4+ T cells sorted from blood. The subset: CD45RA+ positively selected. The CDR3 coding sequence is TGTGCCAGCAGCAAACGCTTTGGAGAGACCCAGTACTTC. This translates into CASSKRFGETQYF.